The present T cell receptor (beta chain) was sequenced within a study of graft-versus-host responses after intestinal transplantation. Study overall: All recipients were transplanted with multivisceral, liver-intestinal, or isolated intestinal grafts.

Notes on this clone: Its matching antigen is unknown.

Clones were sequenced by immunoSEQ multiplex PCR, and TCRdb holds only the in-frame ones, with some missing. The sample shows roughly 77,000 clones, more than 70% of them seen only once. The specimen was unstimulated CD8+ T cells sorted from spleen or lymph node cells, collected before intestinal transplant. The source of this sequence is a human donor who received an intestinal transplant.

The CDR3 nucleotides are TGTGCCAGCAGGCGGTGGGGGGGCCGAAATAGCTCCTATAATTCACCCCTCCACTTT. It yields the protein CASRRWGGRNSSYNSPLHF. This chain joins TRBV28 and TRBJ1-6, with D perhaps TRBD1 (6 bases). The CDR3 sequence is 19 residues long. Trimming stripped 6 bases from V and 0 bases from J, with 21 bases between. CDR1 and CDR2 (germline): MDHEN, SYDVKM.